The following is a T cell receptor beta chain sequence with its context. CDR3 length: 16 residues. In germline, CDR1 is MNHEY, CDR2 SMNVEV (reference sequence). J lost 7 bases, V lost 10 bases, and 13 bases had no gene match. This sample was taken from a study of blood T cell repertoires in COVID-19. For the study at large: The origin of the acute and convalescent COVID-19 samples was the United States, Italy and Spain. Nucleic acid was either cDNA or gDNA, and it came from T cells, B-cell-depleted T cells, or PBMCs.

Authors' analysis steps: From reference gene primer amplification, estimates of nucleated cell counts were derived. Using immunoSEQ multiplex PCR, the repertoire was profiled, and TCRdb retains in-frame clones only, with some absent. V, J and clone size are taken as reported in that table, and D and trimming were inferred from the DNA itself. The table lists over 85,000 clones, around 90% of them singletons. The sequenced sample was peripheral blood. The chain is built from TRBV27 and TRBJ2-1; 13 nucleotides line up with TRBD2. The origin of this receptor is a woman aged 45-59 years with acute or convalescent COVID-19. This chain's CDR3 is CATAAQLAGGANEQFF. CDR3 coding DNA: TGTGCCACCGCAGCCCAACTAGCGGGAGGGGCAAATGAGCAGTTCTTC.